This T cell receptor beta chain came from a study of identical twins (dated by TCRdb to between 2015 and 2016). In terms of the full investigation: To test whether fetal clonotypes persist, the study used deep sequencing on TCR alpha and beta repertoires from monozygotic twins, unrelated adults of various ages, and cord blood. To rule out contamination, replicate twin experiments were performed at different times with different library preparation protocols.

The CDR3 numbers 10 amino acids, ends counted. The germline V gene encodes CDR1 MNHNS and CDR2 SASEGT. Only healthy Caucasian donors were included. Three pairs of female monozygotic twins, all aged roughly 18 to 30 years, made up the twin cohort. Peripheral blood mononuclear cells were used as the source from which RNA for TCR libraries was isolated. Library method: 5' RACE. Reads for this sample came from an Illumina HiSeq 2000. Template switching introduced a universal primer binding site; the final cDNA contained a unique molecular identifier, enabling accurate counting of TCR cDNA molecules. Specific primers in the conserved constant-segment region were used to synthesize first-strand cDNA for the TCR alpha and beta chains. To control for contamination, every cDNA library carried two barcodes: a SMART-Mk sample barcode plus Illumina barcodes. TruSeq adapter sequences, together with Illumina sample barcodes, were added in two successive PCR steps. Sequencing of the TCR alpha and beta cDNA libraries was done on the Illumina HiSeq platform using custom primers. Per the authors' processing: Unique molecular identifiers were extracted from raw reads with MiGEC, and CDR3 positions were determined with MiXCR. Recombination models were inferred per individual with the repgenHMM and IGoR tools using an EM algorithm. Shared clonotypes were analyzed with the tcR package in R, and sharing was normalized by the product of cloneset sizes. To study raw recombination without the effects of thymic and clonal selection, out-of-frame nonproductive sequences were analyzed. Starting from the raw public reads, TCRdb applied fastp trimming at Q25, assembled clones with MiXCR and retained in-frame beta chains. When rows share a CDR3 protein, they turn into one entry using the most common DNA and genes. TCRdb's processing, not the authors', yielded these V and J calls. Counted in this sample were about 810,000 distinct CDR3 sequences; around an eighth of them appeared once. Clones ranked in the top ten supply around 1.5% of the sample.

Paper-wide results and their limitations: In beta out-of-frame sequences, excess twin sharing was weaker, because having fewer shared sequences lowered the signal-to-noise ratio. Out-of-frame TCR alpha sharing in monozygotic twins was systematically underestimated by recombination models, whereas sharing between unrelated individuals was in agreement with the recombination models. Compared with coincidental sharing between unrelated individuals, out-of-frame TCR alpha sequences shared between twins showed an excess of sequences with low generation probability. Zero-insertion analyses could be partly confounded by invariant T cells such as MAIT and iNKT, though diverse VJ usage argued against such confounding for most clonotypes. Because the same donors could not be followed over many years, conclusions were based on cross-sectional statistical analysis. Fewer insertions were carried by abundant cord blood beta clonotypes, a similar but weaker trend appeared in young adult naive repertoires, and no such trend appeared in memory repertoires.

Details on this clonotype: Its antigen is currently not known. The CDR3 end shows no conserved phenylalanine or tryptophan, and so a read error is likely. Because the CDR3's place on the DNA is in doubt, the DNA is left out and the CDR3 is given as listed by TCRdb.

The sample also formed part of further work on yellow fever vaccine responses in identical twins. Taken from the second paper: The T cell response to vaccination in identical twins was reported by the authors to appear partly convergent and partly personalized. In identical twins, the study followed T cell clones that responded to the vaccine with precision.

Material: PBMCs. The chain links TRBV6-1 with TRBJ2-7; the table calls TRBD1, which could not be checked here. The TCR sequence derives from a woman in her late teens or twenties in good health. The CDR3 region reads CASSEGKVAL.